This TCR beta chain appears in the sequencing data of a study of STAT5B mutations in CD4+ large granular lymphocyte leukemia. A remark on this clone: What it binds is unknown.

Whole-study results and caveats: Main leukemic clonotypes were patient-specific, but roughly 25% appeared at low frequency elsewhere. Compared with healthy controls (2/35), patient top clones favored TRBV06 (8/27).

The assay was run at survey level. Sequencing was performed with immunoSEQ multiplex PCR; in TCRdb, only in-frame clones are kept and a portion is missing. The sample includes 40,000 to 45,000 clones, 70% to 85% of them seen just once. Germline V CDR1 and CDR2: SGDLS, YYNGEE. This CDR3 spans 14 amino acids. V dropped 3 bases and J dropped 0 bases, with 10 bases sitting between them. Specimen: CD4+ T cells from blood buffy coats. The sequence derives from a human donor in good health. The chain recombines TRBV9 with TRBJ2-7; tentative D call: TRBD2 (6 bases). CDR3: CASSAAGSSYEQYF. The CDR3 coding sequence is TGTGCCAGCAGCGCTGCGGGGAGCTCCTACGAGCAGTACTTC.